The rows below give T cell receptor beta chains drawn from one sample of a study of monozygotic twins with inflammatory bowel disease. TCRdb reprocessed the 5' RACE reads and keeps a single row for each CDR3 protein, giving no DNA. Its table lists 200,000 to 250,000 distinct CDR3 sequences. The sequencing sample was made of blood. These receptors all stem from a human donor with ulcerative colitis or Crohn's disease, or a healthy co-twin of an affected twin (not recorded which). Both conserved end residues are part of each CDR3. Fields, in order: J gene, V gene, CDR3 protein.

TRBJ2-7 | TRBV5-1 | CASSPGYSGGSYEQYF
TRBJ2-7 | TRBV4-1 | CASSQAAGLSSYEQYF
TRBJ1-5 | TRBV10-2 | CASSPTGLGQPQHF
TRBJ1-2 | TRBV19 | CASSIGQDYGYTF
TRBJ2-1 | TRBV12-3/TRBV12-4 | CASNRESSYNEQFF
TRBJ2-7 | TRBV20-1 | CSARDSGGSAYEQYF
TRBJ2-1 | TRBV7-2 | CASSHPTGDNEQFF
TRBJ1-5 | TRBV7-2 | CASSPQDTIRNQPQHF
TRBJ2-3 | TRBV20-1 | CSATTTDTQYF
TRBJ2-1 | TRBV14 | CASSLTGTGLDEQFF
TRBJ2-5 | TRBV2 | CASDLGVVGETQYF
TRBJ2-3 | TRBV5-1 | CASSWGNTDTQYF
TRBJ1-1 | TRBV5-1 | CASSTRGEGTEAFF
TRBJ1-1 | TRBV5-6 | CASSSQGAATEAFF
TRBJ1-4 | TRBV5-4 | CASSRDPRRGKLFF
TRBJ2-1 | TRBV20-1 | CSAPRQGDEQFF
TRBJ1-2 | TRBV5-1 | CASSRNDRAYGYTF
TRBJ1-2 | TRBV25-1 | CASSAPGGPYGYTF
TRBJ1-6 | TRBV5-1 | CASRSEGAFNSPLHF
TRBJ2-1 | TRBV6-2/TRBV6-3 | CAGHRDRANEQFF